This section outlines one T cell receptor (beta chain) sequence together with its context. This specimen comes from a study of T cell changes during pregnancy in multiple sclerosis. Produced via immunoSEQ multiplex PCR; TCRdb's table is partial and in-frame only. The table lists some 79,000 clones, 75% to 95% of them singletons, with less than 0.6% in the top ten. The sequenced sample was CD4+ T cells from peripheral blood mononuclear cells, obtained in the second trimester of pregnancy. The source is a female donor with multiple sclerosis, enrolled in a pregnancy study.

Here the CDR3 DNA reads TGTGCCAGCAGCTTAGGCACCGGGACTAGCGGGATGATTAAGTACTTC. This translates into CASSLGTGTSGMIKYF. The chain links TRBV11-3 to TRBJ2-5; 13 nucleotides align to TRBD2. This CDR3 has 16 residues. With V trimmed by 1 base and J by 12 bases, 11 bases remained unmatched. The V gene's germline CDR1 is SGHNT and CDR2 YENEEA.